What follows is one T cell receptor beta chain and its context. The CDR3 covers 14 residues. Trimming removed 5 bases at V and 10 bases at J, with 15 bases between. CDR1 is SGHVS, CDR2 FQNEAQ, per germline. The method was immunoSEQ multiplex PCR; TCRdb's version includes in-frame clones alone and lacks a portion of them. The sample gives some 2 million clones, roughly 95% of which show up once; 0.95% to 1.5% is in the top ten. Terminally differentiated effector memory CD45RA+ cells were left out of the naive CD8 fraction, which was CD45RO-negative and positively selected for CCR7. The sample belongs to a study of shared clonotypes between healthy human individuals.

The origin of this receptor is a young man in good health. What was sequenced was naive CD8+ T cells sorted from blood. The rearrangement links TRBV7-8 to TRBJ1-6, with D unclear. The CDR3 is CASSPTKGKSPLHF. The CDR3 DNA reads TGTGCCAGCAGCCCGACAAAGGGTAAATCACCCCTCCACTTT.